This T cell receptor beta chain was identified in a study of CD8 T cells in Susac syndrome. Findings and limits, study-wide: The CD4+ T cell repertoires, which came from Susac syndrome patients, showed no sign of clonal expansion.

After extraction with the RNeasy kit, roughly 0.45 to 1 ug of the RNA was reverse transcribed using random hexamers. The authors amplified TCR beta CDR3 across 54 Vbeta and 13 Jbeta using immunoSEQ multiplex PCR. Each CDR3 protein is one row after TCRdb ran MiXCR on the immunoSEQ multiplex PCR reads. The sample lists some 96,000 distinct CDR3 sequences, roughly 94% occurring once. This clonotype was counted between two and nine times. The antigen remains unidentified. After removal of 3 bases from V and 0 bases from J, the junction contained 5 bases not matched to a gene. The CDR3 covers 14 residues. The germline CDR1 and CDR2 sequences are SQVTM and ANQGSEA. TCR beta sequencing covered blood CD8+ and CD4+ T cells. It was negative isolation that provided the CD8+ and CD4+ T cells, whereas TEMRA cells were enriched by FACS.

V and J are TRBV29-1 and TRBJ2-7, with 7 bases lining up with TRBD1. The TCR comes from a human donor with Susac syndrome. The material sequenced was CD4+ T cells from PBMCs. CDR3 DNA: TGCAGCGTTGAGAAGGGGGCAAGCTCCTACGAGCAGTACTTC. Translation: CSVEKGASSYEQYF.